The clone carrying this T cell receptor (beta chain) was picked up a small number of times. Its target is not known. The source of the sample is a study of blood T cells in healthy people across ages. Broader study findings: Both naive CD4+ cell counts and diversity were greater in long-lived donors than in aged donors.

Together with a sample-barcoded 5' primer, a J-beta primer mix was included in a second PCR lasting about 7 to 11 cycles. Each cDNA molecule received a tag from a template-switch adaptor that had 12 random nucleotides. In TCRdb, the 5' RACE reads were re-called with MiXCR into one record per CDR3 protein. The sample has more than 1 million distinct CDR3 sequences; 35% to 50% are singletons. The CDR3 totals 14 residues. The germline V gene has CDR1 ENHRY and CDR2 SYGVKD. Individuals who donated were healthy Caucasians from Russia aged about 6 to 100. Material: blood. This receptor was identified in a woman in her sixties or seventies in good health. V gene TRBV10-3 combines with J gene TRBJ2-4, with TRBD1 identical over 12 bases. Judging by the DNA end, TRBJ2-7 fits better; the J call may be wrong. CDR3 sequence: CAISPGQGAHEQYF. In DNA form, the CDR3 reads TGTGCCATCAGTCCGGGACAGGGGGCCCACGAGCAGTACTTC.